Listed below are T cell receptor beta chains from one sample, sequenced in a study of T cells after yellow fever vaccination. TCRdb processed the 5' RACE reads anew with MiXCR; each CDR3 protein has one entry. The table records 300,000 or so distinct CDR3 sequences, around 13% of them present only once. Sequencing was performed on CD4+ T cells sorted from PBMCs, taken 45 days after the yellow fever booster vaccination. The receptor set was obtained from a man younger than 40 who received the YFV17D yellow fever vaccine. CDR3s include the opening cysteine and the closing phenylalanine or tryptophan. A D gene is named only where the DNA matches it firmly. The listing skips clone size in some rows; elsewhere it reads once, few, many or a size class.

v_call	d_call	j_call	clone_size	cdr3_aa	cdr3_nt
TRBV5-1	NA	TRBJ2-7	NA	CASSQGTSLSEQYF	TGCGCCAGCAGCCAAGGGACAAGCCTCTCCGAGCAGTACTTC
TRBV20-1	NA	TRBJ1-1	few	CSARGPRRGGTEAFF	TGCAGTGCTAGAGGCCCCAGGAGGGGGGGTACTGAAGCTTTCTTT
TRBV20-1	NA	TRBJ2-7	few	CSASRDLAVGSEQYF	TGCAGTGCTAGTCGGGACCTAGCTGTTGGGTCCGAGCAGTACTTC
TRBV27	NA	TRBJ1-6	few	CASSLRGYGSPLHF	TGTGCCAGCAGTTTACGCGGGTACGGATCACCCCTCCACTTT
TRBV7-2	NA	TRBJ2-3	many	CASSQHPLQVADTQYF	TGTGCCAGCAGCCAGCACCCCCTCCAGGTTGCAGATACGCAGTATTTT
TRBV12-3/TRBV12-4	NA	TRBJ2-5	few	CASSRKGSQETQYF	TGTGCCAGCAGCCGGAAGGGCAGCCAAGAGACCCAGTACTTC
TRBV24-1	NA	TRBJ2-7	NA	CATSDHTTGQYF	TGTGCCACCAGTGACCACACGACCGGGCAGTACTTC
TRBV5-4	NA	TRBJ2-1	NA	CASSPGVGGSSYNEQFF	TGTGCCAGCAGCCCGGGGGTGGGAGGAAGTTCCTACAATGAGCAGTTCTTC
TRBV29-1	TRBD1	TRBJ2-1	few	CTGGDRGNEQFF	TGCACCGGGGGGGACAGGGGTAATGAGCAGTTCTTC
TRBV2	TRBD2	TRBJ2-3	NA	CASRLLAGGSQEPPDTQYF	TGTGCCAGCAGACTGCTAGCGGGAGGCTCGCAAGAACCCCCAGATACGCAGTATTTT
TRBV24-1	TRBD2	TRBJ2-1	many	CATSDFVAGDYNEQFF	TGTGCCACCAGTGATTTTGTAGCGGGGGACTACAATGAGCAGTTCTTC
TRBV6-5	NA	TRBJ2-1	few	CASSYSRVGNNEQFF	TGTGCCAGCAGTTACTCACGCGTCGGGAACAATGAGCAGTTCTTC
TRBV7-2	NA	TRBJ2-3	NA	CASSLVSSRGDTQYF	TGTGCCAGCAGCTTAGTTAGTTCGAGAGGAGATACGCAGTATTTT
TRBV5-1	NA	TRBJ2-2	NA	CASSLVTMNTGELFF	TGCGCCAGCAGCTTGGTGACAATGAACACCGGGGAGCTGTTTTTT
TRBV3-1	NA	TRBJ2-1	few	CASSQGPSVGNEQFF	TGTGCCAGCAGCCAGGGTCCTAGCGTAGGGAATGAGCAGTTCTTC
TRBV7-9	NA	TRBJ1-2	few	CASTFDGTYYGYTF	TGTGCCAGCACCTTCGACGGTACCTACTATGGCTACACCTTC
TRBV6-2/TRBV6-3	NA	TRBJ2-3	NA	CASSRQEADTQYF	TGTGCCAGCAGTCGACAGGAGGCAGATACGCAGTATTTT
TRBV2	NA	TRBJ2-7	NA	CASSVGTTTYEQYF	TGTGCCAGCAGTGTCGGGACAACCACCTACGAGCAGTACTTC
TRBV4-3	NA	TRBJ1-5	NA	CASSQAQGREQPQHF	TGCGCCAGCAGCCAAGCACAGGGACGAGAACAGCCCCAGCATTTT
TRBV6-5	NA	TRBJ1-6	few	CASSYGLGRTPLHF	TGTGCCAGCAGTTACGGGCTGGGCAGAACACCCCTCCACTTT
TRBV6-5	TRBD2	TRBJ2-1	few	CASSSGTSGRRQFF	TGTGCCAGCAGCTCCGGGACTAGCGGGAGAAGGCAGTTCTTC
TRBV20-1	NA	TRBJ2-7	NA	CSAQVPGAYEQYF	TGCAGTGCTCAAGTCCCGGGGGCCTACGAGCAGTACTTC
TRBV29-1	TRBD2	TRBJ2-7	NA	CSVGERTSGRESSYEQYF	TGCAGCGTTGGAGAGAGGACTAGCGGGAGGGAAAGCTCCTACGAGCAGTACTTC
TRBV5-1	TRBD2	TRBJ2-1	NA	CASSFTSGRTNEQFF	TGCGCCAGCAGCTTCACTAGCGGGAGAACCAATGAGCAGTTCTTC
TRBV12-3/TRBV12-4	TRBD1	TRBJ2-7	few	CASRDSDRDREREQYF	TGTGCCAGCAGGGATTCTGACCGGGACAGGGAGCGGGAGCAGTACTTC
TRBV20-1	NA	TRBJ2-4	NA	CSARDDLAKNIQYF	TGCAGTGCTAGAGATGACCTAGCCAAAAACATTCAGTACTTC
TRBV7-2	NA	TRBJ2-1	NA	CASSPTGDYNEQFF	TGTGCCAGCAGCCCCACGGGAGACTACAATGAGCAGTTCTTC
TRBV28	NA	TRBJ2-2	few	CASTLGFIGELFF	TGTGCCAGCACCCTAGGCTTTATCGGGGAGCTGTTTTTT
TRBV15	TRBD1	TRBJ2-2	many	CATRQGFTGELFF	TGTGCCACCAGACAGGGGTTCACCGGGGAGCTGTTTTTT
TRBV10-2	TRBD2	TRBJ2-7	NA	CASSRVSALAGGINSYEQYF	TGCGCCAGCAGTAGAGTGTCCGCGCTAGCGGGAGGGATTAACTCCTACGAGCAGTACTTC
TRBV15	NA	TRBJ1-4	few	CATSVRIRGEKLFF	TGTGCCACCAGCGTGAGAATTAGAGGGGAAAAACTGTTTTTT
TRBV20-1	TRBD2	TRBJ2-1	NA	CSASELAVSSSYNEQFF	TGCAGTGCTAGCGAACTAGCGGTTTCGAGCTCCTACAATGAGCAGTTCTTC
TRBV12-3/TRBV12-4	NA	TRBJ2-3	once	CASRKQQGSSSDTQYF	TGTGCCAGCAGGAAGCAACAGGGAAGTTCCTCCGATACGCAGTATTTT
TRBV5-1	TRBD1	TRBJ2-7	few	CASRYGQGNYEQYF	TGCGCCAGCAGATATGGACAGGGGAACTACGAGCAGTACTTC
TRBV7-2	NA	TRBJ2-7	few	CASSPSTGLGGQYF	TGTGCCAGCAGCCCATCCACAGGGCTCGGAGGGCAGTACTTC
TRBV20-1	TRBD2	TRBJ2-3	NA	CSAGPPSGTFSTDTQYF	TGCAGTGCGGGACCTCCTAGCGGGACTTTTAGCACAGATACGCAGTATTTT
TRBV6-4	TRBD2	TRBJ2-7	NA	CASTDPAPSRSGSPQGSYEQYF	TGTGCCAGCACCGACCCAGCTCCCAGCAGGAGCGGGAGTCCCCAAGGGTCCTACGAGCAGTACTTC
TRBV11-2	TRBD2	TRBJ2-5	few	CASSGGLAGGGPGLTQYF	TGTGCCAGCAGCGGGGGACTAGCGGGAGGGGGACCTGGGTTGACCCAGTACTTC
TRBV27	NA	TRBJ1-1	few	CASSPLGVLNTEAFF	TGTGCCAGCAGTCCCCTGGGAGTGTTGAACACTGAAGCTTTCTTT
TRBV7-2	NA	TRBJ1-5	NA	CASSWGEYQPQHF	TGTGCCAGCAGCTGGGGAGAATATCAGCCCCAGCATTTT
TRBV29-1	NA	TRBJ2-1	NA	CSVESADNEQFF	TGCAGCGTTGAATCAGCCGACAATGAGCAGTTCTTC
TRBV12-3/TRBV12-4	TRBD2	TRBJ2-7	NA	CASSGLAGRVGGYEQYF	TGTGCCAGTTCGGGACTAGCGGGTAGGGTAGGGGGATACGAGCAGTACTTC
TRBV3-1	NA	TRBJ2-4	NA	CASSRLEAANIQYF	TGTGCCAGCAGCCGCCTGGAGGCAGCAAACATTCAGTACTTC
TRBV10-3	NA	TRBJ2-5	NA	CAITNGVQETQYF	TGTGCCATCACCAACGGAGTTCAAGAGACCCAGTACTTC
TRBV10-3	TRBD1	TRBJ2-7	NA	CAIGGQGSYEQYF	TGTGCCATCGGGGGACAGGGGTCCTACGAGCAGTACTTC
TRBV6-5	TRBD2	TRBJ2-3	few	CASRSGTSGKSTDTQYF	TGTGCCAGCAGATCGGGGACTAGCGGAAAGAGCACAGATACGCAGTATTTT
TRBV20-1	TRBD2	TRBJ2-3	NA	CSAAVSTSGTYTQYF	TGCAGTGCTGCCGTCTCGACTAGCGGCACATATACGCAGTATTTT
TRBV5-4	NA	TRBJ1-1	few	CASSLSAGVVTEAFF	TGTGCCAGCAGCTTGTCGGCAGGGGTGGTCACTGAAGCTTTCTTT
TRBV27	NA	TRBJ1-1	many	CASSLGTGVNTEAFF	TGTGCCAGCAGTTTAGGAACAGGTGTGAACACTGAAGCTTTCTTT